This record concerns one T cell receptor beta chain sequence. Its target is unknown. The germline V gene has CDR1 MDHEN and CDR2 SYDVKM. The CDR3 length is 16 residues. Deletions cut 2 bases from V and 2 bases from J, with 15 bases between. The data originate from a study of response to subunit inactivated influenza vaccine. The study, taken as a whole, reports: The authors suggested that every seasonal influenza vaccination recruits few new T cells.

Via MiXCR, TCRdb re-called the RT-PCR reads, giving one row per CDR3 protein. The data show some 600,000 distinct CDR3 sequences, roughly 15% seen once. The chain has TRBV28 and TRBJ2-5; D possibly corresponds to TRBD1 (6 bases). Here the sequenced sample was PBMCs from blood, taken 14 days before vaccination. This receptor was taken from a man aged 45-65 years who received an inactivated influenza vaccine. The CDR3 region is CASSLGQLWSQETQYF. The CDR3 DNA reads as TGTGCCAGCAGTTTAGGACAGCTTTGGTCTCAAGAGACCCAGTACTTC.